This T cell receptor (beta chain) was obtained from a study of shared clonotypes between healthy human individuals. Unsorted samples relied on tens of millions of PBMCs, which served as the source of genomic DNA. Per the study methods: From ImmunoSEQ came sequences covering only the junction and carrying no quality scores, so filtering differed. Measured with immunoSEQ multiplex PCR; TCRdb has only the in-frame clones, and not every one. Clone size and the V and J calls come from that table; the DNA yielded D and trimming. The repertoire holds about 480,000 clones, 75% to 80% seen once, with roughly an eighth in the top ten. Germline loops: CDR1 SEHNR, CDR2 FQNEAQ (reference sequence). The germline V and J ends were trimmed by 4 bases and 8 bases, with 6 bases remaining between them. This CDR3 is 11 amino acids long.

The TCR sequence derives from a woman aged 40 to 50 in good health. Some clones in this sample may be carry-over from other donors' samples. The genes are TRBV7-9 and TRBJ2-1, with D uncertain. The sequenced material came from PBMCs. CDR3 bases: TGTGCCAGCAGCTATGGGGATGAGCAGTTCTTC. Amino acid sequence: CASSYGDEQFF.